Listed below are T cell receptor beta chains from one sample, sequenced in a study of CD8 T cells in ankylosing spondylitis. Each CDR3 protein gets one entry after TCRdb re-called the 5' RACE reads with MiXCR. The repertoire includes about 100,000 distinct CDR3 sequences, about 9.1% of them detected once, and 5.1% sits in the top ten. The sequenced material came from blood, either unsorted or a sorted T cell fraction (not recorded which). The receptor source for this set is a male donor with ankylosing spondylitis or in good health (not recorded which). Both conserved end residues are part of each CDR3. Fields, in order: D gene, J gene, clone size, V gene, CDR3 DNA, CDR3 protein. D genes are given only for firm matches. Clone size is stated in some rows and not others, as once, few, many or a class when expanded.

>TRBD1|TRBJ2-7|many|TRBV3-1
TGTGCCAGCAGCCAAAAGGACAGGGACGGAGAGCAGTACTTC
CASSQKDRDGEQYF
>TRBD2|TRBJ2-1|few|TRBV2
TGTGCCAGCAGGAATGGGGGGGACTACAATGAGCAGTTCTTC
CASRNGGDYNEQFF
>TRBD2|TRBJ2-1|many|TRBV29-1
TGCAGCGTTGAATTGGTACTTGGGACTAGCGGGCGAAGGAGCTCCTACAATGAGCAGTTCTTC
CSVELVLGTSGRRSSYNEQFF
>NA|TRBJ1-1|many|TRBV9
TGTGCCAGCAGCGTTCGTCAGAACACTGAAGCTTTCTTT
CASSVRQNTEAFF
>NA|TRBJ2-7|many|TRBV5-1
TGCGCCAGCAGCTCTCTTAGGGGGTCAACCTACGAGCAGTACTTC
CASSSLRGSTYEQYF
>TRBD2|TRBJ2-5|many|TRBV11-2
TGTGCCAGCAGCTTGACTAGCGTGGAGACCCAGTACTTC
CASSLTSVETQYF
>NA|TRBJ2-3|many|TRBV21-1
TGTGCCAGGAGACAGGGGGCGAACACAGATACGCAGTATTTT
CARRQGANTDTQYF
>TRBD1|TRBJ1-5|many|TRBV2
TGTGCCAGCAGTGAGGACAGGGTCGGCAATCAGCCCCAGCATTTT
CASSEDRVGNQPQHF
>NA|TRBJ1-4|many|TRBV6-2/TRBV6-3
TGTGCCAGCAGTTACTCTCCTCGACCCACTCGGAATGAAAAACTGTTTTTT
CASSYSPRPTRNEKLFF
>NA|TRBJ2-1|many|TRBV29-1
TGCAGCGGGGTGCGGGGTGAGCAGTTCTTC
CSGVRGEQFF
>TRBD2|TRBJ2-1|NA|TRBV11-2
TGTGCCAGCAGCTTACTGCCGGCGGGGGGCTCCAGCTCCTACAATGAGCAGTTCTTC
CASSLLPAGGSSSYNEQFF
>TRBD1|TRBJ2-5|many|TRBV5-5
TGTGCCAGCAGCTTGGCCCCACCCCCAGGGGGAGAGACCCAGTACTTC
CASSLAPPPGGETQYF
>NA|TRBJ1-2|many|TRBV12-3/TRBV12-4
TGTGCCAGCAGTTTGCTCTCCGCGTGGGAAGGTGGCTACACCTTC
CASSLLSAWEGGYTF
>TRBD2|TRBJ2-7|many|TRBV20-1
TGCAGTGCTAGAGATTCCGGCCTAGCGGGGGGGCGGTCCGAGCAGTACTTC
CSARDSGLAGGRSEQYF
>NA|TRBJ1-1|many|TRBV7-7
TGTGCTAGCAGCTCCCCAGGGACCCTGAACACTGAAGCTTTCTTT
CASSSPGTLNTEAFF
>NA|TRBJ2-3|many|TRBV9
TGTGCCAGCAGCGTAGACCCTAGCGCTTCGATAGATACGCAGTATTTT
CASSVDPSASIDTQYF
>NA|TRBJ1-5|many|TRBV12-3/TRBV12-4
TGTGCCAGCAGTTTGGCCGGAACCCAGAGGCCCCAGCATTTT
CASSLAGTQRPQHF
>NA|TRBJ2-6|many|TRBV12-3/TRBV12-4
TGTGCCAGCAACCCTTCTGGGGCCAACGTCCTGACTTTC
CASNPSGANVLTF
>NA|TRBJ2-2|many|TRBV7-6
TGTGCCAGCTTAACTACTTTAGGGCCCTACACCGGGGAGCTGTTTTTT
CASLTTLGPYTGELFF
>NA|TRBJ2-3|NA|TRBV28
TGTGCCAGCAGACGTGCTATGGCGGGGTGGGGAGATACGCAGTATTTT
CASRRAMAGWGDTQYF
>NA|TRBJ2-5|few|TRBV7-2
TGTGCCAGCAGCCCAAAATCATACCAAGAGACCCAGTACTTC
CASSPKSYQETQYF
>NA|TRBJ2-7|NA|TRBV18
TGTGCCAGCTCGCCGGGACCTCTGGGCGAGCAGTACTTC
CASSPGPLGEQYF
>NA|TRBJ2-7|many|TRBV29-1
TGCAGCGTTAGGGACTACGAGCAGTACTTC
CSVRDYEQYF
>TRBD1|TRBJ2-7|NA|TRBV2
TGTGCCAGCAGAAATCCCGGGACAGCATCCTACGAGCAGTACTTC
CASRNPGTASYEQYF
>TRBD1|TRBJ2-5|many|TRBV12-3/TRBV12-4
TGTGCCAGCAGCCTTGACAGGGACGAGACCCAGTACTTC
CASSLDRDETQYF
>NA|TRBJ2-1|few|TRBV28
TGTGCCAGCAGCTCCCCCAGTACAAATGAGCAGTTCTTC
CASSSPSTNEQFF